The 10 T cell receptor beta chains in this list originate from one sample, sequenced in a study of shared clonotypes between healthy human individuals. The method was immunoSEQ multiplex PCR; TCRdb's version includes in-frame clones alone and lacks a portion of them. The sample has 1,100,000 or so clones, 75% to 80% seen once; the top ten hold approximately 0.52%. The sequenced material came from memory CD4+ T cells from PBMCs. Subset given: CD45RA-negative fraction. The receptor set was obtained from a man between 18 and 29 years old in good health. Some clones in this sample may be carry-over from other donors' samples.

Points on this clone: This sample includes further DNA sequences coding for the same CDR3. V is TRBV5-1 and J is TRBJ2-2, with D possibly being TRBD2 (6 bases). V shed 4 bases and J shed 0 bases, with 10 bases lying between them. Per germline, CDR1 SGHRS and CDR2 YFSETQ. The CDR3 is 15 residues long. The CDR3 DNA reads as TGCGCCAGCAGCCGCGGGATCGCGAACACCGGGGAGCTGTTTTTT. The encoded protein is CASSRGIANTGELFF.

J is TRBJ1-5 and V is TRBV28; no firm D call. V shed 5 bases and J shed 9 bases, with 11 bases lying between them. CDR1 and CDR2 (germline): MDHEN, SYDVKM. The CDR3 totals 12 residues. The CDR3 sequence is CASSGPPGPQHF. Here the CDR3 DNA reads TGTGCCAGCAGTGGACCGCCGGGGCCCCAGCATTTT.

This clone was observed a few times. The gene calls are TRBV2 and TRBJ1-1; 7 bases align to TRBD1. Germline V CDR1 and CDR2: SNHLY, FYNNEI. The CDR3 totals 13 residues. Trimming at V came to 8 bases and at J to 3 bases, leaving 6 bases not matched to a gene. CDR3 in DNA: TGTGCCAGCGTTATCACAGGGGACACTGAAGCTTTCTTT. It specifies CASVITGDTEAFF. The variable domain in full, with the rest retrieved from reference TRBV2 and TRBJ1-1, is EPEVTQTPSHQVTQMGQEVILRCVPISNHLYFYWYRQILGQKVEFLVSFYNNEISEKSEIFDDQFSVERPDGSNFTLKIRSTKLEDSAMYFCASVITGDTEAFFGQGTRLTVV.

The chain recombines TRBV5-1 with TRBJ1-5; D uncertain. Trimming removed 2 bases from V and 10 bases from J, with 16 bases in between. CDR3 length: 14 residues. The germline V gene encodes CDR1 SGHRS and CDR2 YFSETQ. CDR3: CASSFGYGISPQHF. The DNA of the CDR3 is TGCGCCAGCAGCTTCGGCTATGGTATCAGCCCCCAGCATTTT.

Concerning this clone itself: Relative to the germline gene, one junction end is altered; a read error may explain this. J is TRBJ2-7 and V is TRBV5-5, with D possibly TRBD1 on 5 matching bases. The CDR3 is 13 amino acids. Germline V gene data show CDR1 as SGHKS and CDR2 as YYEKEE (reference sequence). The CDR3 sequence is CASTNNQGSRFAF. CDR3 in DNA: TGTGCCAGCACCAACAATCAGGGATCGCGTTTCGCCTTC.

This clone appeared a few times. This rearrangement joins TRBV13 to TRBJ1-1; TRBD1 matches 9 bases. Looked up from germline, CDR1 is PRHDT and CDR2 is FYEKMQ (reference sequence). The CDR3 contains 15 residues. The trim removed 2 bases at V and 3 bases at J, leaving 4 bases unmatched. The DNA of the CDR3 is TGTGCCAGCAGCTTACTCGACAGGGGGGACACTGAAGCTTTCTTT. It specifies CASSLLDRGDTEAFF. Supplemented by reference TRBV13 and TRBJ1-1, the full variable domain reads AAGVIQSPRHLIKEKRETATLKCYPIPRHDTVYWYQQGPGQDPQFLISFYEKMQSDKGSIPDRFSAQQFSDYHSELNMSSLELGDSALYFCASSLLDRGDTEAFFGQGTRLTVV.

The sample holds a few counts of this clone. This chain connects TRBV28 to TRBJ2-5; weak D call: TRBD1 (5 bases). CDR3 length: 14 residues. Per the germline V gene, CDR1 is MDHEN and CDR2 is SYDVKM. Trimming took 3 bases from V and 5 from J, leaving 13 bases between them. The CDR3 loop reads CASSFARVWETQYF. DNA for the CDR3: TGTGCCAGCAGTTTCGCCAGGGTCTGGGAGACCCAGTACTTC.

The chain employs TRBV21-1 and TRBJ2-7. TRBV21-1 is recorded as a pseudogene. CDR3 length: 13 residues. CDR3 sequence (DNA): TGTGCCAGCGGAGGGCAGGGGAGGTACGAGCAGTACTTC. This sequence encodes CASGGQGRYEQYF.

This chain uses TRBV5-1 with TRBJ2-7; D perhaps matches TRBD1 (6 bases). This CDR3 contains 13 residues. CDR1 is SGHRS, CDR2 YFSETQ, per germline. The V end lost 3 bases, the J end lost 3 bases, and 10 bases lay between the germline ends. CDR3 coding DNA: TGCGCCAGCAGCTGGGGGCCCAACTACGAGCAGTACTTC. Its protein product is CASSWGPNYEQYF. Drawing the rest from reference TRBV5-1 and TRBJ2-7, the complete variable domain is KAGVTQTPRYLIKTRGQQVTLSCSPISGHRSVSWYQQTPGQGLQFLFEYFSETQRNKGNFPGRFSGRQFSNSRSEMNVSTLELGDSALYLCASSWGPNYEQYFGPGTRLTVT.

This clone has only a few counts. The chain recombines TRBV9 with TRBJ1-1; D is unclear. This CDR3 has 14 amino acids. V shed 4 bases and J shed 1 base, with 11 bases lying between them. CDR1 SGDLS and CDR2 YYNGEE come from the germline V gene. The CDR3 DNA follows: TGTGCCAGCAGCCCCGGGCCTTCGAACACTGAAGCTTTCTTT. Translated, it gives CASSPGPSNTEAFF.